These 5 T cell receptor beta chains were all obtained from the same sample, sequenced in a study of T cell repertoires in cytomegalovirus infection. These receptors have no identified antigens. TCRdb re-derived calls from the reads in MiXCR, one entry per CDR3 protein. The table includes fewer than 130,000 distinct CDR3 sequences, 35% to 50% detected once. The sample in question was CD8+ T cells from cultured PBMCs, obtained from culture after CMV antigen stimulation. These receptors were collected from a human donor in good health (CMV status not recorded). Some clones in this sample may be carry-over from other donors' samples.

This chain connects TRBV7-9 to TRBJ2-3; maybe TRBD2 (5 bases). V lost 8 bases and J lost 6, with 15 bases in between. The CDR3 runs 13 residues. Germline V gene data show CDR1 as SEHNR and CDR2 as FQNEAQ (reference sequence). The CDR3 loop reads CASGERPRDTQYF. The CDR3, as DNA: TGTGCCAGCGGGGAGAGGCCTAGGGATACGCAGTATTTT. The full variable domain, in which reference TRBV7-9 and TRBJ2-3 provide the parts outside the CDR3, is DTGVSQNPRHKITKRGQNVTFRCDPISEHNRLYWYRQTLGQGPEFLTYFQNEAQLEKSRLLSDRFSAERPKGSFSTLEIQRTEQGDSAMYLCASGERPRDTQYFGPGTRLTVL.

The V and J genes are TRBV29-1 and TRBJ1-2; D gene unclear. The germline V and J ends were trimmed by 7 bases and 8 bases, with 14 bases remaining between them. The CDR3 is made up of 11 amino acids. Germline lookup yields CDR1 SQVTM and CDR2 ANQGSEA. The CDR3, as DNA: TGCAGCGACTCAACTATGCGGGGCTACACCTTC. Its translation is CSDSTMRGYTF.

CDR3 sequence: CASSPRSNSDTEAFF. In DNA form, the CDR3 reads TGTGCCAGCAGCCCCCGCTCAAACTCGGACACTGAAGCTTTCTTT. This sequence joins TRBV9 and TRBJ1-1; no clear D. V was cut by 4 bases and J by 3 bases, with 16 bases left in between. Germline CDR1 is SGDLS and CDR2 is YYNGEE. The CDR3 has 15 amino acids.

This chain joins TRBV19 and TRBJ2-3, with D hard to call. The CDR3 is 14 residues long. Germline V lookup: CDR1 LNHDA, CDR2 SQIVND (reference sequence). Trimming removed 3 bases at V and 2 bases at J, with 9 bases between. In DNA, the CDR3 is TGTGCCAGTAGTATGTTTGGTCTCACAGATACGCAGTATTTT. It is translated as CASSMFGLTDTQYF.

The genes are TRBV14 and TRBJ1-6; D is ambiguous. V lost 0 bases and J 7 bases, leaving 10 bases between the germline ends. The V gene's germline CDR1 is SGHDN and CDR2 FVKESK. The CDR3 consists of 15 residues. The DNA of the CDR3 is TGTGCCAGCAGCCAAGAAGCAAACCCAAATTCACCCCTCCACTTT. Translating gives CASSQEANPNSPLHF.